This is a list of T cell receptor beta chains from one sample in a study of blood T cells in healthy people across ages. TCRdb reanalysed the 5' RACE reads using MiXCR and keeps one entry per CDR3 protein. The sample yields about 640,000 distinct CDR3 sequences, less than 35% seen once. Sequencing was carried out using blood. Source of these receptors: a woman aged 80 or over in good health. CDR3s include the opening cysteine and the closing phenylalanine or tryptophan. A D gene is named only where the DNA matches it firmly. Size is omitted from some rows. Given values are once, few, many or a class for expanded clones.

j_call clone_size d_call cdr3_length v_call cdr3_aa cdr3_nt
TRBJ1-2 - - 14 TRBV5-1 CASSLPGASDGYTF TGCGCCAGCAGCTTGCCCGGGGCCTCGGATGGCTACACCTTC
TRBJ2-7 - TRBD2 17 TRBV7-8 CASSLAGLAGGNFRQYF TGTGCCAGCAGCTTGGCAGGACTAGCGGGGGGGAACTTTCGACAGTACTTC
TRBJ2-2 few TRBD2 16 TRBV4-3 CASSSAAGGWTGELFF TGCGCCAGCAGTTCAGCTGCGGGGGGATGGACCGGGGAGCTGTTTTTT
TRBJ1-1 many TRBD1 17 TRBV5-1 CASTPGQGQGILGSAFF TGCGCCAGCACCCCGGGGCAAGGACAGGGGATCCTCGGAAGCGCTTTCTTT
TRBJ2-7 many TRBD1 15 TRBV4-1 CASSLVGTGIHEQYF TGCGCCAGCAGCCTCGTAGGGACAGGGATCCACGAGCAGTACTTC
TRBJ2-3 many - 16 TRBV6-1 CASSEGTRGSTDTQYF TGTGCCAGCAGTGAAGGCACGAGGGGTAGCACAGATACGCAGTATTTT
TRBJ2-3 many - 14 TRBV30 CAGGRGSLTDTQYF TGTGCCGGAGGTAGGGGCTCCCTCACAGATACGCAGTATTTT
TRBJ2-1 many TRBD2 16 TRBV7-9 CASSFLGSGGSNEQFF TGTGCCAGCAGCTTTCTCGGGAGCGGGGGGTCTAATGAGCAGTTCTTC
TRBJ2-3 many - 12 TRBV6-5 CASSRGGDTQYF TGTGCCAGCAGCAGGGGCGGAGATACGCAGTATTTT
TRBJ1-6 - TRBD1 18 TRBV5-1 CASSMGQGPSSYNSPLHF TGCGCCAGCAGCATGGGACAGGGGCCGAGCTCCTATAATTCACCCCTCCACTTT
TRBJ1-2 once - 13 TRBV20-1 CSTRDEGNYGYTF TGCAGTACTAGAGATGAGGGAAACTATGGCTACACCTTC
TRBJ2-1 many - 15 TRBV7-6 CASSLVQEEATSLFF TGTGCCAGCAGCTTAGTTCAGGAAGAAGCTACCAGTCTGTTCTTC
TRBJ2-2 - - 17 TRBV28 CASLELRGTPNTGELFF TGTGCCAGCTTAGAGTTGAGGGGGACTCCGAACACCGGGGAGCTGTTTTTT
TRBJ2-5 few - 14 TRBV27 CASSRGGPLETQYF TGTGCCAGCAGTCGAGGGGGGCCCCTGGAGACCCAGTACTTC